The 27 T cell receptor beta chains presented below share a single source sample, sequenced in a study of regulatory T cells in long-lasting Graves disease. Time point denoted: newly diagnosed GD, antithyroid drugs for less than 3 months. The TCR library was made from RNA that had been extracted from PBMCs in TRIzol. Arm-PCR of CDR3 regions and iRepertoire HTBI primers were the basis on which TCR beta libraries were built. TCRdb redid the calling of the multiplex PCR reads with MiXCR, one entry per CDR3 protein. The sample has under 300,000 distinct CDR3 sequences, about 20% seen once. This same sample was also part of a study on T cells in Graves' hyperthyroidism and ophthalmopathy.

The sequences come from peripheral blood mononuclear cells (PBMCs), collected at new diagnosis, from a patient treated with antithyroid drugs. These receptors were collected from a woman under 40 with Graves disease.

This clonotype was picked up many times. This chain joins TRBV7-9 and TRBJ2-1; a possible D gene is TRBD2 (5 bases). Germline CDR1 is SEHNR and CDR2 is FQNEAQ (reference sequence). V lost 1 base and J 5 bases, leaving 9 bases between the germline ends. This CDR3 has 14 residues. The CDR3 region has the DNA TGTGCCAGCAGCTTAGAGTACGGGGACAATGAGCAGTTCTTC. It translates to CASSLEYGDNEQFF.

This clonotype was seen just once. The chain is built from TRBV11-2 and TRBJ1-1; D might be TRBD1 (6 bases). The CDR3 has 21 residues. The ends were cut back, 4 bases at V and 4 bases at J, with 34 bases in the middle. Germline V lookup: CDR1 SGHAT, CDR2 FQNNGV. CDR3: CASSSSRSLGAGLRGPTEAFF. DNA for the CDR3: TGTGCCAGCAGCTCTTCGAGATCCCTCGGTGCCGGGTTGCGGGGGCCCACTGAAGCTTTCTTT.

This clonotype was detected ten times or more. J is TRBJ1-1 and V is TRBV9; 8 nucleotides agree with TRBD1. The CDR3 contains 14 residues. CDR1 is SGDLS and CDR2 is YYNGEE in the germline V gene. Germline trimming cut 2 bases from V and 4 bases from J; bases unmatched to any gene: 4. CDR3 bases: TGTGCCAGCAGCGTCGGACAGGGCGGCACTGAAGCTTTCTTT. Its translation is CASSVGQGGTEAFF.

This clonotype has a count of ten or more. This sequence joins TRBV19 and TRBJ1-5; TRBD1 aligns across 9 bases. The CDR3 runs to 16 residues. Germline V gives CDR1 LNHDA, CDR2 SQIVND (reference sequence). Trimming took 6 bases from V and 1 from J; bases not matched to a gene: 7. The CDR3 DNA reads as TGTGCCAGTAGGCTCTGGGACAGGGACAGCAATCAGCCCCAGCATTTT. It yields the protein CASRLWDRDSNQPQHF.

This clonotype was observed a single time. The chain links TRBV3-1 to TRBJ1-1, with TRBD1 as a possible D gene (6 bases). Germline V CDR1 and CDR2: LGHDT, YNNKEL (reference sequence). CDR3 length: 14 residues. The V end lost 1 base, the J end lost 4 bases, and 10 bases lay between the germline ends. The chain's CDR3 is CASSQGGGATEAFF. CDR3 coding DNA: TGTGCCAGCAGCCAAGGGGGGGGGGCCACTGAAGCTTTCTTT.

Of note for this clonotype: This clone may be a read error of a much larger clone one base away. Written as DNA, the CDR3 is TGTGCCAACAGCCCGTGGGACTCGGATGAGGAGACCCAGTACTTC. Protein product: CANSPWDSDEETQYF. The gene calls are TRBV3-1 and TRBJ2-5; weak D call: TRBD2 (6 bases). Germline assignment: CDR1 LGHDT and CDR2 YNNKEL (reference sequence). The CDR3 length is 15 residues.

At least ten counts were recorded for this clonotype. The CDR3 is CASSFQGNTIYF. The CDR3, as DNA: TGTGCCAGCAGCTTTCAGGGGAACACCATATATTTT. The rearrangement uses TRBV7-9 and TRBJ1-3; tentatively, D is TRBD1 (6 bases). Germline V gives CDR1 SEHNR, CDR2 FQNEAQ (reference sequence). The CDR3 spans 12 residues. With 3 bases removed from V and 7 bases from J, the gap between germline ends came to 7 bases.

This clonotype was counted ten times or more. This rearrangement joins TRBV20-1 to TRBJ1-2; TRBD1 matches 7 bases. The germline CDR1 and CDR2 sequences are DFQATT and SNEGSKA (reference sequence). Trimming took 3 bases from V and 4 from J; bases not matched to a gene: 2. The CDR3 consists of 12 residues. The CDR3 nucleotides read TGCAGTGCTAGTGGGGACAGCTATGGCTACACCTTC. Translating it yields CSASGDSYGYTF.

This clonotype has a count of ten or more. Written as DNA, the CDR3 is TGTGCCAGCAGCCACGGGACGGTGAACACCGGGGAGCTGTTTTTT. Its protein product is CASSHGTVNTGELFF. The gene calls are TRBV5-8 and TRBJ2-2; perhaps D is TRBD1 or TRBD2 (5 bases each). Trimming removed 4 bases at V and 1 base at J, with 11 bases between. Germline CDR1 and CDR2: SGHTS and YDEGEE. This CDR3 has 15 amino acids.

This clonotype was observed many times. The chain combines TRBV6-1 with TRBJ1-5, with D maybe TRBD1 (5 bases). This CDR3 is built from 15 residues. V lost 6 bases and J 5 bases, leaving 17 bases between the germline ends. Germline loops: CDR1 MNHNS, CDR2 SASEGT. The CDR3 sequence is CASSPGGGVDQPQHF. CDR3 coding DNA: TGTGCCAGCAGCCCCGGTGGGGGTGTGGATCAGCCCCAGCATTTT.

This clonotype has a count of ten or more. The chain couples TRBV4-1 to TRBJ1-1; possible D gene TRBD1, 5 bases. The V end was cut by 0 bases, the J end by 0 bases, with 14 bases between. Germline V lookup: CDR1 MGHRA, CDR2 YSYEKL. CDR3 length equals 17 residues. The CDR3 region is CASSQDCCFRVNTEAFF. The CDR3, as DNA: TGCGCCAGCAGCCAAGATTGCTGTTTCAGGGTGAACACTGAAGCTTTCTTT.

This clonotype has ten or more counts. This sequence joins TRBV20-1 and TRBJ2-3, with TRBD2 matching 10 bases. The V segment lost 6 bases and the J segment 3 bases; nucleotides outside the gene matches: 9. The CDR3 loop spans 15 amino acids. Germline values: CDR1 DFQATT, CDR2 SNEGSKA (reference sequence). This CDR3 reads CSARSGGAGTDTQYF. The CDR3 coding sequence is TGCAGTGCCCGGAGCGGGGGGGCGGGTACAGATACGCAGTATTTT.

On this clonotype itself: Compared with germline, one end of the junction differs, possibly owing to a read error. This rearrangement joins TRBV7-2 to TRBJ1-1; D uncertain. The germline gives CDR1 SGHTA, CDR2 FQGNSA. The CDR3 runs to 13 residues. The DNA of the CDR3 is TGTGCCAGCAGCGGGGTGGTGAAAACTGAAGCTTTCTTT. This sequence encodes CASSGVVKTEAFF.

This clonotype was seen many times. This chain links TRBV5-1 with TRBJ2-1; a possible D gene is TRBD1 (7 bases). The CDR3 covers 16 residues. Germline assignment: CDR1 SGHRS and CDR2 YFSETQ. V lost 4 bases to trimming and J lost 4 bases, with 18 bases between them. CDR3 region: CASSLRGDRQYNEQFF. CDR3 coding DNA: TGCGCCAGCAGCCTCAGGGGGGACCGCCAATACAATGAGCAGTTCTTC.

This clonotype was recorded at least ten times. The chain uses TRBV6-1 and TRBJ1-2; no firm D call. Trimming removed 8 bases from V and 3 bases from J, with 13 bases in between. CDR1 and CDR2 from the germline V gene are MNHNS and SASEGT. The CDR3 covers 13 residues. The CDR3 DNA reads TGTGCCAGCCAAGTGGGAGACTACTATGGCTACACCTTC. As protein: CASQVGDYYGYTF.

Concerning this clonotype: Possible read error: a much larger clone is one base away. The CDR3 sequence: CANSEPDLNTIYF. CDR3 nucleotides: TGTGCCAACAGTGAACCAGACCTAAACACCATATATTTT. J is TRBJ1-3 and V is TRBV6-2 or TRBV6-3; D remains unclear. CDR1 is MNHEY, CDR2 SVGEGT, per germline. The CDR3 has 13 residues.

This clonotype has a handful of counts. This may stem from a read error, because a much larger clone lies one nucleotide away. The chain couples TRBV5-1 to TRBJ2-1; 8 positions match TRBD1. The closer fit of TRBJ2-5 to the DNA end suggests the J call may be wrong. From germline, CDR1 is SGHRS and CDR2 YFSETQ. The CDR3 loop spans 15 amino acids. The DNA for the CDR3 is TGCGCCAGCAGCTTGACAGGGGGATTTGGTGAGGCCCAGTACTTC. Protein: CASSLTGGFGEAQYF.

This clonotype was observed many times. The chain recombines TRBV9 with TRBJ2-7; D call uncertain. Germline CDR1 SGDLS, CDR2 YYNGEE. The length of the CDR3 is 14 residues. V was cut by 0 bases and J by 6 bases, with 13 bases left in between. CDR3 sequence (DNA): TGTGCCAGCAGCGTAGAGGAAGGTTTCACCGAGCAGTACTTC. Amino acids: CASSVEEGFTEQYF.

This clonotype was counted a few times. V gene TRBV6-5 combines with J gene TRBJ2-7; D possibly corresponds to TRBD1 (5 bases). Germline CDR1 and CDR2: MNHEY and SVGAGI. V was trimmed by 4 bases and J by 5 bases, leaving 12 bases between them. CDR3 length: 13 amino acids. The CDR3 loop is CASSFGAVDEQYF. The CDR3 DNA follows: TGTGCCAGCAGTTTTGGGGCAGTGGACGAGCAGTACTTC.

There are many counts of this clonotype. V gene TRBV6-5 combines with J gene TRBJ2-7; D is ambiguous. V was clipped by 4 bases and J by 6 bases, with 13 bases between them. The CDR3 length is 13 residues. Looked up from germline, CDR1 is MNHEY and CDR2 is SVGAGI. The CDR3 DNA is TGTGCCAGCAGTTTCCTGGCCTCCGGCGAGCAGTACTTC. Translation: CASSFLASGEQYF.

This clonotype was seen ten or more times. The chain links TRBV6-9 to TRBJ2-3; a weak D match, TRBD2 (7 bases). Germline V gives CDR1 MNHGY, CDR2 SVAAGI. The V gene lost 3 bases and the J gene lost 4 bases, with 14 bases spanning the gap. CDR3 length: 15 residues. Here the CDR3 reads CASSYGGHTSDTQYF. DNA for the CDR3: TGTGCCAGCAGTTACGGGGGGCACACGTCAGATACGCAGTATTTT.

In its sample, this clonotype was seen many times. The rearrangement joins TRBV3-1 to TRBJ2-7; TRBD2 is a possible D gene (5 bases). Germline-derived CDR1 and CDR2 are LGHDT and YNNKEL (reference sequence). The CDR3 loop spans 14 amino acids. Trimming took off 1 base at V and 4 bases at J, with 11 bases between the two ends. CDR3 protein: CASSQGTREYEQYF. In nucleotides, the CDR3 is TGTGCCAGCAGCCAAGGTACTAGAGAGTACGAGCAGTACTTC.

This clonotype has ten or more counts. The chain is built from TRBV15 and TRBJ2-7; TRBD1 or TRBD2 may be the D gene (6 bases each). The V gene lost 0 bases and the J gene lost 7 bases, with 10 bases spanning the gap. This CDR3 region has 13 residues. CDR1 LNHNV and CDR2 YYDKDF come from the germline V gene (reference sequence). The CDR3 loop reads CATSRDRGREQYF. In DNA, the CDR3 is TGTGCCACCAGCAGAGATCGGGGGCGAGAGCAGTACTTC.

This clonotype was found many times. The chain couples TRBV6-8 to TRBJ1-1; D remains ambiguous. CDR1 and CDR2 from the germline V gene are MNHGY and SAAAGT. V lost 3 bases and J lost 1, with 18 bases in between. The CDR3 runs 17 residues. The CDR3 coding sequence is TGTGCCAGCAGTTATGCAGCAGTAGCTATCGCGAACACTGAAGCTTTCTTT. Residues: CASSYAAVAIANTEAFF.

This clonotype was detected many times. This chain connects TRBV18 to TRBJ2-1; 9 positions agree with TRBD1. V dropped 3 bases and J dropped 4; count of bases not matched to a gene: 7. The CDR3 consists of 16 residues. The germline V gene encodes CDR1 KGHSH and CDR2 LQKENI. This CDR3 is CASSPVRDRVYNEQFF. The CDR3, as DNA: TGTGCCAGCTCACCGGTCCGGGACAGGGTTTACAATGAGCAGTTCTTC.

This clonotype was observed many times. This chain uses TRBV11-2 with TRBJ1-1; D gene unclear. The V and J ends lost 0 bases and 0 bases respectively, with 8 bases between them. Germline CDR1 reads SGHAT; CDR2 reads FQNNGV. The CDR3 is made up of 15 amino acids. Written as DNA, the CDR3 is TGTGCCAGCAGCTTAGACACAAGCATGAACACTGAAGCTTTCTTT. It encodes CASSLDTSMNTEAFF. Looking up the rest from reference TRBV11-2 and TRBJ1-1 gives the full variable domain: EAGVAQSPRYKIIEKRQSVAFWCNPISGHATLYWYQQILGQGPKLLIQFQNNGVVDDSQLPKDRFSAERLKGVDSTLKIQPAKLEDSAVYLCASSLDTSMNTEAFFGQGTRLTVV.

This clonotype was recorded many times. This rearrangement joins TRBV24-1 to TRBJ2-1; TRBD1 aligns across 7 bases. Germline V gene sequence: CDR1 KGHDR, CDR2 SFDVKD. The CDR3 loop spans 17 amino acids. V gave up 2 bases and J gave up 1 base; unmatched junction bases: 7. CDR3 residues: CATSDSRDSASYNEQFF. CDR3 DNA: TGTGCCACCAGTGATTCCCGGGACAGCGCGTCCTACAATGAGCAGTTCTTC.